The clone carrying this T cell receptor beta chain was recorded once. These data are taken from a study of blood T cell repertoires in COVID-19. This CDR3 comprises 13 residues. Germline V gene sequence: CDR1 GTSNPN, CDR2 SVGIG (reference sequence). Trimming stripped 5 bases from V and 10 bases from J, with 18 bases between. Original processing notes: For nucleated cells, counts were estimated from reference gene primer amplification. Produced via immunoSEQ multiplex PCR; TCRdb's table is partial and in-frame only. That table gives V, J and clone size, and the DNA gave D and trimming. The sample includes over 80,000 clones, 75% to 85% seen only once; the top ten take about a tenth.

The rearrangement links TRBV30 to TRBJ2-1, with D possibly matching TRBD1 (7 bases). The source of this sequence is a woman in her 70s with acute or convalescent COVID-19. Specimen: peripheral blood. CDR3 sequence (DNA): TGTGCCTGGGTGCGGGACAGTCTGAAAGAGCAGTTCTTC. It encodes CAWVRDSLKEQFF.